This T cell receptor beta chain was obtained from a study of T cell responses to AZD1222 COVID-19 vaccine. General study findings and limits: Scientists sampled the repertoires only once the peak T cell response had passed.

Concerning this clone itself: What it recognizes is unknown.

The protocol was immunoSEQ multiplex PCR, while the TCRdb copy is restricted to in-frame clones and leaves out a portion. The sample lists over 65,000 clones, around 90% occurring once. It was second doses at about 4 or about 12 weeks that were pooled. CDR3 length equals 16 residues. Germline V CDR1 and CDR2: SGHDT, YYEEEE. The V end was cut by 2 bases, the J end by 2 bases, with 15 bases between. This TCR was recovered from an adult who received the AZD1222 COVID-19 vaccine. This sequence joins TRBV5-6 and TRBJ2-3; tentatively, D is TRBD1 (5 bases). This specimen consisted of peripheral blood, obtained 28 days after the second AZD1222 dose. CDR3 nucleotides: TGTGCCAGCAGCTTAATAACAGGAGACCCCACAGATACGCAGTATTTT. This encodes CASSLITGDPTDTQYF.